This T cell receptor beta chain was retrieved from a study of brain metastases from non-small cell lung cancer (dated by TCRdb to the late 2010s). For context, the study as a whole: The study profiled the immune microenvironment of paired resected primary tumors and brain metastases taken from patients with non-small-cell lung cancer.

With regard to this clone: The antigen it recognizes is unknown. No base quality values were provided; no much bigger clone lies one nucleotide off.

Findings and caveats that apply to the study as a whole: T-cell infiltration was lower in brain metastases than in primary tumors (P < 0.001). Compared with the matched primary tumors, around 64% of brain metastases appeared to show expanded T-cell clones. TCR repertoires were found to be largely shared between paired brain metastases and primary tumors, although sparse T-cell densities were observed in the brain metastases.

The cohort was made up of some 40 patients with surgically resected non-small-cell lung cancer, each of whom had both a primary tumor specimen and a brain metastasis specimen. Tumor specimens were archival formalin-fixed, paraffin-embedded tissues. Library construction relied on the immunoSEQ multiplex PCR assay. T-cell receptor beta chain repertoire sequencing was performed alongside a 770-gene immune expression panel. Not all clones reach the TCRdb copy of this immuneACCESS table, which keeps in-frame sequences only. Checked studies attribute under half of the gap to unresolved V genes and leave the rest unexplained. The sample has more than 4,000 clones on record, approximately 90% of them singletons. The biggest ten clones account for 10% to 15% of the sample. The cysteine opens and the phenylalanine closes a CDR3 of 13 amino acids. Only the CDR3 DNA is retained, 39 bases long and in frame from the first base. The germline ends are 11 bases apart after V is trimmed by 5 bases and J by 0 bases. Sequences SQVTM (CDR1) and ANQGSEA (CDR2) are obtained from the germline V gene.

The chain joins TRBV29-1 to TRBJ2-7; the D gene is tentatively TRBD1 or TRBD2, each matching 6 bases. The origin of this receptor is a donor aged 40 or over with non-small cell lung cancer. The sample taken for sequencing was tissue from a brain metastasis. The sample's cell subset or site, from its label and the paper: resected brain metastasis paired with primary lung tumor. CDR3 sequence: CSVRGGLSYEQYF. The nucleotide sequence reads TGCAGCGTTAGAGGGGGACTCTCCTACGAGCAGTACTTC.